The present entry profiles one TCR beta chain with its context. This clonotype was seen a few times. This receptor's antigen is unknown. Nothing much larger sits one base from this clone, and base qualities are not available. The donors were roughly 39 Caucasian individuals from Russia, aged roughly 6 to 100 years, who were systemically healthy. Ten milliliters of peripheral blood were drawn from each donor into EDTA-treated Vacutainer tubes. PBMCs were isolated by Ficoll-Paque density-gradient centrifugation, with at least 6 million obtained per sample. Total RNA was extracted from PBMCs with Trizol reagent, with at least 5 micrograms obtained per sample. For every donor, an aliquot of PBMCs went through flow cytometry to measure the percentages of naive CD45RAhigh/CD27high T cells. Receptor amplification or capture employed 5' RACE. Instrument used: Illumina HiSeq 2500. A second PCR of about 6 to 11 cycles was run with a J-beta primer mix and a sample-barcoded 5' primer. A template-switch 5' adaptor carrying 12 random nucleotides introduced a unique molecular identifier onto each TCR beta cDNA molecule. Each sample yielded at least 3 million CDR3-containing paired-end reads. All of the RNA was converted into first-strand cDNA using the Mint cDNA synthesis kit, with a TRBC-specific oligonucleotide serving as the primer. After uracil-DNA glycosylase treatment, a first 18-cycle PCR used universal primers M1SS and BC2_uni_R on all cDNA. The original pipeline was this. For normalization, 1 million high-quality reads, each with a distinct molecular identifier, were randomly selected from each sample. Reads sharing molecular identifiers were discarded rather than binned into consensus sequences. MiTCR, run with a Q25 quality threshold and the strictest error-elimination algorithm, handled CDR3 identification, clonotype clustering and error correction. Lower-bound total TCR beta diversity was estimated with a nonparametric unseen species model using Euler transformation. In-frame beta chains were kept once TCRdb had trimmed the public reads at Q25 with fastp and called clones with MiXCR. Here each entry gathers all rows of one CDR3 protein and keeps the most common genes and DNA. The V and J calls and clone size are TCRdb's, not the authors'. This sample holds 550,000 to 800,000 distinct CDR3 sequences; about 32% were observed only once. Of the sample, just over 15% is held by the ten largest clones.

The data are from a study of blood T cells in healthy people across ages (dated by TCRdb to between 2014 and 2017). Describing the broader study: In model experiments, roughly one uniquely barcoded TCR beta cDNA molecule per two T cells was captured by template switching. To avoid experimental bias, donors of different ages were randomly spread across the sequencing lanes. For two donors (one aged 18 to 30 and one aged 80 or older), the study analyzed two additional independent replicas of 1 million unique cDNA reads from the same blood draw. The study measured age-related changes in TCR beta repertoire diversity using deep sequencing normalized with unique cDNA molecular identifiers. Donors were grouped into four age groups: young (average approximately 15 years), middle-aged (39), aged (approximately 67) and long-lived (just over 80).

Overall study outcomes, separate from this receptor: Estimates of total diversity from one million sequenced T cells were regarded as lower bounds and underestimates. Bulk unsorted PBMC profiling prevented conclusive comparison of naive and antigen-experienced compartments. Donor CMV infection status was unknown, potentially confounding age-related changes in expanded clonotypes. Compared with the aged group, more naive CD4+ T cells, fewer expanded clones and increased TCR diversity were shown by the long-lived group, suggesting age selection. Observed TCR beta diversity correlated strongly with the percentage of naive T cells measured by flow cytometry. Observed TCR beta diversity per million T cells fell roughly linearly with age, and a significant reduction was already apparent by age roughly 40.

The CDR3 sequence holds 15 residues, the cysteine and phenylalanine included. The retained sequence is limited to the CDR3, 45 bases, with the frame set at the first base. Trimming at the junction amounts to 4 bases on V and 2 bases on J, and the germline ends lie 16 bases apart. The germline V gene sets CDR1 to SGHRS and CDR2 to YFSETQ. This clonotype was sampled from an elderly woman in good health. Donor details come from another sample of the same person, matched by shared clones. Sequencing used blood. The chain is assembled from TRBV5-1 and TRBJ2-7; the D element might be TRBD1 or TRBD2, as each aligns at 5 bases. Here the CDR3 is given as CASSDAWGSPYEQYF. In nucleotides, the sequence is TGCGCCAGCAGCGATGCCTGGGGGTCTCCCTACGAGCAGTACTTC.